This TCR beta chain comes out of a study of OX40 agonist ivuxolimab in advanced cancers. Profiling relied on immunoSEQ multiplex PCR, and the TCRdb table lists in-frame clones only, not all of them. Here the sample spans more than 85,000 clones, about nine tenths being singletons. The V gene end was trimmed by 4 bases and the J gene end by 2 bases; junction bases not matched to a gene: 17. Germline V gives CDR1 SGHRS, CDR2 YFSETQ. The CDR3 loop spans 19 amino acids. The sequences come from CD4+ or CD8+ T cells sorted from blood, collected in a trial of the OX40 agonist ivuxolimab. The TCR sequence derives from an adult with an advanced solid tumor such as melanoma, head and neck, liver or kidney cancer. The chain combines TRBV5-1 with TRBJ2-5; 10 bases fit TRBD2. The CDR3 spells CASSPLPSSGRGRQETQYF. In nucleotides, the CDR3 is TGCGCCAGCAGCCCTCTTCCCTCTAGCGGGAGAGGCCGACAAGAGACCCAGTACTTC.